A selection of T cell receptor beta chains follows, all from one sample in a study of cytomegalovirus exposure and HLA in healthy donors. Libraries were prepared by immunoSEQ multiplex PCR; TCRdb keeps only in-frame clonotypes and omits some of them. Of around 150,000 clones detected, approximately 78% appear once; the ten largest clones hold roughly 8.2%. Sequencing was done on a sample of PBMCs. Receptors originate from a woman in her forties or fifties in good health and CMV-seropositive. CDR3s include the opening cysteine and the closing phenylalanine or tryptophan. Fields, in order: V gene, D gene, clone size, J gene, CDR3 protein, CDR3 DNA. D genes are given only for firm matches. Only some rows state a clone size, as once, few, many or a class for expanded clones.

V gene: TRBV4-1; D gene: TRBD1; clone size: .; J gene: TRBJ1-2; CDR3 protein: CASSQADRGTNYGYTF; CDR3 DNA: TGCGCCAGCAGCCAAGCCGACAGGGGGACTAACTATGGCTACACCTTC
V gene: TRBV5-1; D gene: TRBD1; clone size: once; J gene: TRBJ2-3; CDR3 protein: CASGQGRVTDTQYF; CDR3 DNA: TGCGCCAGCGGACAGGGGCGAGTAACAGATACGCAGTATTTT
V gene: TRBV7-2; D gene: .; clone size: .; J gene: TRBJ1-3; CDR3 protein: CASSSGSYSGNTIYF; CDR3 DNA: TGTGCCAGCAGCTCGGGTTCTTACTCTGGAAACACCATATATTTT
V gene: TRBV4-1; D gene: TRBD2; clone size: .; J gene: TRBJ2-1; CDR3 protein: CASSHLGLAAYNEQFF; CDR3 DNA: TGCGCCAGCAGCCACCTAGGACTAGCGGCCTACAATGAGCAGTTCTTC
V gene: TRBV6-5; D gene: .; clone size: .; J gene: TRBJ2-7; CDR3 protein: CASSRTARADEQYF; CDR3 DNA: TGTGCCAGCAGCCGGACAGCCCGAGCCGACGAGCAGTACTTC
V gene: TRBV7-9; D gene: .; clone size: .; J gene: TRBJ1-2; CDR3 protein: CASSLVSGHLVIYGYTF; CDR3 DNA: TGTGCCAGCAGCTTAGTGTCAGGCCATCTGGTAATCTATGGCTACACCTTC
V gene: TRBV7-9; D gene: .; clone size: .; J gene: TRBJ1-1; CDR3 protein: CASSPGRGRDMNTEAFF; CDR3 DNA: TGTGCCAGCAGCCCCGGAAGGGGAAGGGACATGAACACTGAAGCTTTCTTT
V gene: TRBV7-3; D gene: .; clone size: .; J gene: TRBJ2-7; CDR3 protein: CASSPTGGVYEQYF; CDR3 DNA: TGTGCCAGCAGCCCGACGGGCGGGGTCTACGAGCAGTACTTC
V gene: TRBV29-1; D gene: .; clone size: .; J gene: TRBJ1-4; CDR3 protein: CSVGDNNEKLFF; CDR3 DNA: TGCAGCGTAGGGGACAATAATGAAAAACTGTTTTTT
V gene: TRBV6-1; D gene: .; clone size: once; J gene: TRBJ1-1; CDR3 protein: CAISPLQGQAFF; CDR3 DNA: TGTGCCATCTCACCACTACAGGGACAAGCTTTCTTT
V gene: TRBV29-1; D gene: TRBD2; clone size: .; J gene: TRBJ2-3; CDR3 protein: CSVQGGESTDTQYF; CDR3 DNA: TGCAGCGTCCAGGGAGGGGAAAGCACAGATACGCAGTATTTT
V gene: TRBV7-2; D gene: .; clone size: .; J gene: TRBJ1-1; CDR3 protein: CASSSRRGLEAFF; CDR3 DNA: TGTGCCAGCAGCTCTCGGCGGGGTCTTGAAGCTTTCTTT
V gene: TRBV5-1; D gene: TRBD1; clone size: .; J gene: TRBJ2-7; CDR3 protein: CASSWARDSKRSPYEQYF; CDR3 DNA: TGCGCCAGCAGCTGGGCCCGGGACAGTAAACGCAGTCCATACGAGCAGTACTTC
V gene: TRBV4-1; D gene: TRBD1; clone size: .; J gene: TRBJ2-7; CDR3 protein: CASSPRQGWNEQYF; CDR3 DNA: TGCGCCAGCAGCCCGCGACAGGGATGGAACGAGCAGTACTTC
V gene: TRBV5-5; D gene: .; clone size: few; J gene: TRBJ2-3; CDR3 protein: CASSLRQRATTTDTQYF; CDR3 DNA: TGTGCCAGCAGCTTGAGGCAGCGGGCGACCACCACAGATACGCAGTATTTT
V gene: TRBV28; D gene: .; clone size: .; J gene: TRBJ2-3; CDR3 protein: CASKGRVGLTDTQYF; CDR3 DNA: TGTGCCAGCAAGGGGCGCGTGGGTCTCACAGATACGCAGTATTTT
V gene: TRBV6-1; D gene: .; clone size: .; J gene: TRBJ2-1; CDR3 protein: CASSSLSSYNEQFF; CDR3 DNA: TGTGCCAGCAGTAGTCTCAGCTCCTACAATGAGCAGTTCTTC
V gene: TRBV6-6; D gene: TRBD2; clone size: .; J gene: TRBJ2-1; CDR3 protein: CASSPQREGQEQFF; CDR3 DNA: TGTGCCAGCAGTCCTCAGCGGGAGGGCCAGGAGCAGTTCTTC
V gene: TRBV28; D gene: TRBD1; clone size: .; J gene: TRBJ1-4; CDR3 protein: CASSLGTGVRELFF; CDR3 DNA: TGTGCCAGCAGTTTAGGGACAGGGGTTAGGGAACTGTTTTTT
V gene: TRBV7-3; D gene: .; clone size: few; J gene: TRBJ2-6; CDR3 protein: CASSPHGGSGANVLTF; CDR3 DNA: TGTGCCAGCAGCCCGCACGGGGGCTCTGGGGCCAACGTCCTGACTTTC
V gene: TRBV6-1; D gene: .; clone size: .; J gene: TRBJ1-4; CDR3 protein: CASSLFQELFF; CDR3 DNA: TGTGCCAGCAGCCTTTTTCAGGAACTGTTTTTT
V gene: TRBV18; D gene: .; clone size: .; J gene: TRBJ2-7; CDR3 protein: CASSPQGNTYEQYF; CDR3 DNA: TGTGCCAGCTCACCCCAGGGAAACACCTACGAGCAGTACTTC
V gene: TRBV19; D gene: TRBD1; clone size: .; J gene: TRBJ2-3; CDR3 protein: CASSIWGQGADTQYF; CDR3 DNA: TGTGCCAGTAGTATTTGGGGACAGGGGGCAGATACGCAGTATTTT
V gene: TRBV5-1; D gene: .; clone size: .; J gene: TRBJ2-2; CDR3 protein: CASSPGKDWTGELFF; CDR3 DNA: TGCGCCAGCAGCCCTGGGAAGGACTGGACCGGGGAGCTGTTTTTT
V gene: TRBV28; D gene: TRBD2; clone size: .; J gene: TRBJ2-1; CDR3 protein: CATQGVIAGGYNEQFF; CDR3 DNA: TGTGCCACCCAAGGGGTCATAGCGGGAGGGTACAATGAGCAGTTCTTC
V gene: TRBV2; D gene: .; clone size: .; J gene: TRBJ1-5; CDR3 protein: CASTRDNNQPQHF; CDR3 DNA: TGTGCCAGCACCCGGGACAATAATCAGCCCCAGCATTTT
V gene: TRBV27; D gene: TRBD1; clone size: .; J gene: TRBJ1-2; CDR3 protein: CASSWRQGARDVYTF; CDR3 DNA: TGTGCCAGCAGTTGGAGACAGGGGGCGCGAGATGTCTACACCTTC
V gene: TRBV7-9; D gene: .; clone size: once; J gene: TRBJ1-2; CDR3 protein: CASSLAQFGYTF; CDR3 DNA: TGTGCCAGCAGCTTAGCACAGTTTGGCTACACCTTC
V gene: TRBV18; D gene: .; clone size: .; J gene: TRBJ2-7; CDR3 protein: CASSQPADSYEQYF; CDR3 DNA: TGTGCCAGCTCACAACCAGCGGACTCCTACGAGCAGTACTTC
V gene: TRBV2; D gene: .; clone size: .; J gene: TRBJ1-5; CDR3 protein: CASRQSNQPQHF; CDR3 DNA: TGTGCCAGCAGACAGAGCAATCAGCCCCAGCATTTT
V gene: TRBV7-8; D gene: TRBD1; clone size: few; J gene: TRBJ2-3; CDR3 protein: CASSPQLQGVLTDTQYF; CDR3 DNA: TGTGCCAGCAGCCCGCAGCTCCAGGGGGTACTCACAGATACGCAGTATTTT
V gene: TRBV7-9; D gene: .; clone size: .; J gene: TRBJ1-5; CDR3 protein: CASSSLTGPQHF; CDR3 DNA: TGTGCCAGCAGCTCACTCACCGGGCCCCAGCATTTT
V gene: TRBV15; D gene: .; clone size: .; J gene: TRBJ2-7; CDR3 protein: CATSRERTDSYEQYF; CDR3 DNA: TGTGCCACCAGCAGAGAAAGGACAGACTCCTACGAGCAGTACTTC
V gene: TRBV19; D gene: .; clone size: .; J gene: TRBJ1-4; CDR3 protein: CASSTPHRESEKLFF; CDR3 DNA: TGTGCCAGTAGTACCCCCCACAGGGAGAGTGAAAAACTGTTTTTT
V gene: TRBV9; D gene: .; clone size: few; J gene: TRBJ2-5; CDR3 protein: CASSPTGASETQYF; CDR3 DNA: TGTGCCAGCAGCCCCACAGGAGCTTCGGAGACCCAGTACTTC
V gene: TRBV30; D gene: .; clone size: .; J gene: TRBJ2-7; CDR3 protein: CAWSSVRGSYEQYF; CDR3 DNA: TGTGCCTGGAGCTCCGTCCGAGGCTCCTACGAGCAGTACTTC
V gene: TRBV6-6; D gene: .; clone size: .; J gene: TRBJ2-7; CDR3 protein: CASSRPGGVGVEQYF; CDR3 DNA: TGTGCCAGCAGCCGCCCAGGAGGGGTCGGGGTCGAGCAGTACTTC
V gene: TRBV19; D gene: TRBD1; clone size: .; J gene: TRBJ1-5; CDR3 protein: CASSIRDRDQPQHF; CDR3 DNA: TGTGCCAGTAGTATAAGGGACAGGGATCAGCCCCAGCATTTT
V gene: TRBV7-8; D gene: TRBD1; clone size: .; J gene: TRBJ1-2; CDR3 protein: CASSLVSTFGPGGSYGYTF; CDR3 DNA: TGTGCCAGCAGCTTAGTTTCCACTTTTGGGCCAGGGGGTAGCTATGGCTACACCTTC
V gene: TRBV9; D gene: TRBD2; clone size: .; J gene: TRBJ2-5; CDR3 protein: CASSSGLAGGTETQYF; CDR3 DNA: TGTGCCAGCAGCTCAGGACTAGCGGGAGGTACGGAGACCCAGTACTTC
V gene: TRBV19; D gene: .; clone size: few; J gene: TRBJ2-1; CDR3 protein: CASSKGRQDNEQFF; CDR3 DNA: TGTGCCAGTAGTAAAGGCAGACAGGACAATGAGCAGTTCTTC
V gene: TRBV2; D gene: .; clone size: .; J gene: TRBJ1-1; CDR3 protein: CATRLETSNTEAFF; CDR3 DNA: TGTGCCACTCGCTTAGAAACCTCGAACACTGAAGCTTTCTTT
V gene: TRBV5-1; D gene: TRBD2; clone size: .; J gene: TRBJ2-7; CDR3 protein: CASSSGLASYEQYF; CDR3 DNA: TGCGCCAGCAGCTCGGGACTAGCTTCCTACGAGCAGTACTTC
V gene: TRBV27; D gene: TRBD1; clone size: .; J gene: TRBJ1-1; CDR3 protein: CASSQGQGWTEAFF; CDR3 DNA: TGTGCCAGCAGTCAGGGACAGGGTTGGACTGAAGCTTTCTTT
V gene: TRBV28; D gene: TRBD1; clone size: .; J gene: TRBJ1-4; CDR3 protein: CASSTRGRGSNEKLFF; CDR3 DNA: TGTGCCAGCAGTACCAGGGGGCGCGGATCTAATGAAAAACTGTTTTTT
V gene: TRBV29-1; D gene: .; clone size: .; J gene: TRBJ2-7; CDR3 protein: CSVDWGDSDEQYF; CDR3 DNA: TGCAGCGTTGATTGGGGGGACTCAGACGAGCAGTACTTC
V gene: TRBV4-1; D gene: TRBD1; clone size: .; J gene: TRBJ1-6; CDR3 protein: CASSSTGVGNSPLHF; CDR3 DNA: TGCGCCAGCAGCTCAACAGGGGTTGGCAATTCACCCCTCCACTTT
V gene: TRBV6-5; D gene: .; clone size: once; J gene: TRBJ1-1; CDR3 protein: CASSTGGLTAFF; CDR3 DNA: TGTGCCAGCAGTACAGGTGGATTAACAGCTTTCTTT
V gene: TRBV27; D gene: .; clone size: .; J gene: TRBJ1-5; CDR3 protein: CASSLRADNLGGQPQHF; CDR3 DNA: TGTGCCAGCAGTTTGAGGGCTGATAATTTGGGGGGGCAGCCCCAGCATTTT